The 15 T cell receptor beta chains reported below all come from one sample, sequenced in a study of Ad26.COV2.S vaccination and SARS-CoV-2 variants. Regarding treatment: 15 to 20 received Ad26.COV2.S at low or high dose, single or two shots; about 5 received placebo; per-sample allocation not given. Sampling took place 63 days after the first vaccine or placebo injection. Clones were sequenced by immunoSEQ multiplex PCR, and TCRdb holds only the in-frame ones, with some missing. The sample has about 350,000 clones; about 85% are singletons. This material consisted of peripheral blood, taken in a trial of Ad26.COV2.S vaccine versus placebo. Source of these receptors: a person between 18 and 65 years old who received the Ad26.COV2.S COVID-19 vaccine or a placebo.

The CDR3 DNA reads TGTGCCAGCAGCCAAGATGGAACCCCGTCCTACGAGCAGTACTTC. It specifies CASSQDGTPSYEQYF. The chain joins TRBV3-1 (or the pseudogene TRBV3-2) to TRBJ2-7; D remains unclear. This CDR3 has 15 amino acids. Trimming removed 0 bases at V and 1 base at J, with 10 bases between. The germline V gene encodes CDR1 LGHDT and CDR2 YNNKEL (reference sequence).

This sequence joins TRBV4-1 and TRBJ2-5, with 12 bases lining up with TRBD2. Germline CDR1 is MGHRA and CDR2 is YSYEKL. The length of the CDR3 is 17 residues. J gave up 5 bases and V 0 bases, and 7 bases lay outside the gene matches. The CDR3 DNA is TGCGCCAGCAGCCAAGATCGCCTAGCGGGGGGGCCGGAGACCCAGTACTTC. It encodes CASSQDRLAGGPETQYF.

This clone was counted between two and nine times. V gene TRBV6-2 or TRBV6-3 combines with J gene TRBJ2-1; no reliable D call. The CDR3 runs 13 residues. Trimming removed 7 bases at V and 2 bases at J, with 9 bases between. Germline V gives CDR1 MNHEY, CDR2 SVGEGT. As DNA, the CDR3 is TGTGCCAGCACCCCCTATCCCTACAATGAGCAGTTCTTC. This translates into CASTPYPYNEQFF.

The V gene is TRBV15, the J gene TRBJ1-4; 8 bases match TRBD1. V shed 2 bases and J 5 bases; nucleotides not matched to a gene: 4. The CDR3 has 15 residues. CDR1 is LNHNV and CDR2 is YYDKDF in the germline V gene (reference sequence). CDR3 coding DNA: TGTGCCACCAGCAGAAAACAGGGGGGGAATGAAAAACTGTTTTTT. It yields the protein CATSRKQGGNEKLFF.

This clone showed up just once. CDR3 region: CASSSTPGLAGQNNEQFF. CDR3 sequence (DNA): TGTGCCAGCAGCTCAACACCGGGACTAGCGGGGCAAAACAATGAGCAGTTCTTC. The chain is built from TRBV7-2 and TRBJ2-1, with 13 bases identical to TRBD2. Germline assignment: CDR1 SGHTA and CDR2 FQGNSA. J lost 5 bases, V lost 4 bases, and 11 bases had no gene match. There are 18 residues in the CDR3.

The table lists this clone with a count of one. V gene TRBV6-2 or TRBV6-3 combines with J gene TRBJ1-2, with TRBD1 identical over 7 bases. From germline, CDR1 is MNHEY and CDR2 SVGEGT. The CDR3 totals 13 residues. The junction had 4 bases not matched to a gene; V was cut back by 4 bases and J by 5 bases. For the CDR3, the DNA is TGTGCCAGCAGTTTGTCACAGGGGTATGGCTACACCTTC. This sequence encodes CASSLSQGYGYTF.

The CDR3 loop is CASRGRDRGPYGYTF. The CDR3 DNA reads TGTGCCAGCAGGGGCCGGGACAGGGGGCCTTATGGCTACACCTTC. The V call is TRBV3-1 (or the pseudogene TRBV3-2), the J call TRBJ1-2; 12 bases match TRBD1. Germline V gene sequence: CDR1 LGHDT, CDR2 YNNKEL (reference sequence). This CDR3 has 15 residues. V was clipped by 6 bases and J by 5 bases; unmatched bases: 7.

V usage is TRBV6-5 and J usage is TRBJ2-5; maybe TRBD2 (6 bases). V lost 6 bases to trimming and J lost 9 bases, with 17 bases between them. Germline V CDR1 and CDR2: MNHEY, SVGAGI. The CDR3 totals 13 residues. CDR3 sequence (DNA): TGTGCCAGCAGATTTTCGGGGGTCGCGGCCCAGTACTTC. Translating it yields CASRFSGVAAQYF.

This clone was observed many times. The chain carries TRBV6-2 or TRBV6-3 and TRBJ1-1, with TRBD1 matching over 8 bases. CDR1 is MNHEY and CDR2 is SVGEGT in the germline V gene. The CDR3 length is 15 residues. J gave up 5 bases and V 2 bases, and 7 bases lay outside the gene matches. The CDR3 coding sequence is TGTGCCAGCAGTTACCTCACAGGGGGTTGGACTGAAGCTTTCTTT. Its translation: CASSYLTGGWTEAFF.

This rearrangement joins TRBV6-5 to TRBJ1-1; maybe TRBD1 (5 bases). CDR1 and CDR2 from the germline V gene are MNHEY and SVGAGI. Between the trimmed V and J ends, which lost 7 bases and 0 bases, there was a span of 9 bases. The CDR3 extends over 13 amino acids. In nucleotides, the CDR3 is TGTGCCAGCACTCCAGGGATGAACACTGAAGCTTTCTTT. Translated: CASTPGMNTEAFF.

This clone occurred once. The chain uses TRBV27 and TRBJ1-5; 11 bases are shared with TRBD1. Trimming cost V 5 bases and J 5 bases; bases outside gene matches: 8. Germline V gene sequence: CDR1 MNHEY, CDR2 SMNVEV (reference sequence). The CDR3 totals 16 residues. DNA for the CDR3: TGTGCCAGCAGTGCATTGGACAGGGGGCGGGATCAGCCCCAGCATTTT. It translates to CASSALDRGRDQPQHF.

The genes are TRBV5-5 and TRBJ2-7, with D unclear. CDR1 is SGHKS and CDR2 is YYEKEE in the germline V gene (reference sequence). The CDR3 extends over 15 amino acids. V lost 4 bases and J lost 3, with 17 bases in between. The CDR3 loop is CASSLSTHLVYEQYF. The CDR3 DNA is TGTGCCAGCAGCCTTTCAACCCACCTAGTCTACGAGCAGTACTTC.

The genes are TRBV23-1 and TRBJ2-7, with D maybe TRBD1 (6 bases). TRBV23-1 is an ORF for which the function is uncertain. CDR3 length equals 18 residues. The V end was cut by 0 bases, the J end by 0 bases, with 18 bases between. The DNA for the CDR3 is TGCGCCAGCAGTCAATCTTCCTCTTTACAGGGCCGCTCCTACGAGCAGTACTTC. Translating gives CASSQSSSLQGRSYEQYF.

The chain links TRBV5-5 to TRBJ2-5; 7 bases match TRBD1. Germline V gene sequence: CDR1 SGHKS, CDR2 YYEKEE (reference sequence). The CDR3 sequence is 15 residues long. Trimming took 1 base from V and 5 from J; bases not matched to a gene: 8. The CDR3 DNA follows: TGTGCCAGCAGCTTGTTTCTACAGGGGAAGGAGACCCAGTACTTC. Translating gives CASSLFLQGKETQYF.

The DNA for the CDR3 is TGCGCCAGCAGTGCGACTCCACAAGAGACCCAGTACTTC. It is translated as CASSATPQETQYF. The chain couples TRBV10-1 to TRBJ2-5; D remains unclear. Germline lookup yields CDR1 WNHNN and CDR2 SYGVQD (reference sequence). Trimming left V 4 bases short and J 2 bases short, with 8 bases between. This CDR3 comprises 13 residues.